This T cell receptor (beta chain) comes out of a study of blood T cell repertoires in COVID-19. Method: immunoSEQ multiplex PCR; TCRdb's copy keeps in-frame clones and lacks some. The sample lists some 150,000 clones; roughly nine tenths were seen once. Germline loops: CDR1 SEHNR, CDR2 FQNEAQ (reference sequence). The CDR3 contains 14 residues. V lost 4 bases, J lost 1 base, and 8 bases lay in between. Sequencing was carried out using peripheral blood. This rearrangement joins TRBV7-9 to TRBJ2-4; D is perhaps TRBD1 (5 bases). The TCR comes from a human donor in a cohort sampled during active COVID-19. CDR3 amino acids: CASSSNRAKNIQYF. The DNA of the CDR3 is TGTGCCAGCAGCTCGAACAGGGCCAAAAACATTCAGTACTTC.